One and the same sample provided the 24 T cell receptor beta chains below, sequenced in a study of cytomegalovirus exposure and HLA in healthy donors. PCR used 60 Vbeta primers and 13 Jbeta primers. This table comes from immunoSEQ multiplex PCR, and its TCRdb copy is limited to in-frame clones, with some not included. The sample gives fewer than 95,000 clones, 73% of which show up once; roughly 15% is in the top ten. Sequenced input: PBMCs. These TCRs come from a middle-aged woman in good health and CMV-seropositive.

The genes are TRBV7-8 and TRBJ1-5, with a weak D call TRBD1 (5 bases). V lost 5 bases to trimming and J lost 6 bases, with 11 bases between them. CDR1 is SGHVS and CDR2 is FQNEAQ in the germline V gene. This CDR3 has 13 amino acids. The CDR3 loop reads CASSSVGGQPQHF. CDR3 nucleotides: TGTGCCAGCAGCAGCGTGGGGGGTCAGCCCCAGCATTTT. Full variable domain (rest looked up from reference TRBV7-8 and TRBJ1-5): GAGVSQSPRYKVAKRGQDVALRCDPISGHVSLFWYQQALGQGPEFLTYFQNEAQLDKSGLPSDRFFAERPEGSVSTLKIQRTQQEDSAVYLCASSSVGGQPQHFGDGTRLSIL.

The chain recombines TRBV27 with TRBJ1-1; D call uncertain. This CDR3 comprises 13 residues. V dropped 6 bases and J dropped 12 bases, with 20 bases sitting between them. Germline assignment: CDR1 MNHEY and CDR2 SMNVEV (reference sequence). CDR3 in amino acids: CASSPPGRLMTFF. The CDR3 nucleotides read TGTGCCAGCAGCCCCCCGGGAAGGCTTATGACTTTCTTT.

Only a few counts were recorded for this clone. This rearrangement joins TRBV4-3 to TRBJ1-3, with D unresolved. Germline CDR1 is LGHNA and CDR2 is YSLEER. The CDR3 sequence is 15 residues long. The ends were cut back, 1 base at V and 0 bases at J, with 7 bases in the middle. CDR3 loop: CASSQGPNSGNTIYF. DNA for the CDR3: TGCGCCAGCAGCCAAGGGCCCAACTCTGGAAACACCATATATTTT.

Here the CDR3 DNA reads TGTGCCAGCAGTCTTGCGGGTCCAGAGCAGTACTTC. It codes for CASSLAGPEQYF. V and J are TRBV28 and TRBJ2-7, with TRBD2 as a possible D gene (5 bases). CDR3 length: 12 residues. Deletions cut 5 bases from V and 7 bases from J, with 12 bases between. In germline, CDR1 is MDHEN, CDR2 SYDVKM.

The V gene is TRBV7-9, the J gene TRBJ2-3, with D possibly TRBD2 on 6 matching bases. The germline gives CDR1 SEHNR, CDR2 FQNEAQ (reference sequence). This CDR3 is 15 amino acids long. Trimming took off 3 bases at V and 3 bases at J, with 13 bases between the two ends. CDR3 sequence (DNA): TGTGCCAGCAGCTTTAGCGGAGAGGGGACAGATACGCAGTATTTT. Amino acid sequence: CASSFSGEGTDTQYF.

The chain joins TRBV5-1 to TRBJ2-5, with 13 nucleotides matching TRBD2. From germline, CDR1 is SGHRS and CDR2 YFSETQ. This CDR3 spans 16 amino acids. Trimming removed 3 bases from V and 1 base from J; junction bases left unmatched: 3. Written as DNA, the CDR3 is TGCGCCAGCAGCTCAAGACTAGCGGGAGGCCAAGAGACCCAGTACTTC. It specifies CASSSRLAGGQETQYF.

This rearrangement joins TRBV10-3 to TRBJ1-1, with no clear D. Germline loops: CDR1 ENHRY, CDR2 SYGVKD. The CDR3 length is 13 residues. The V end was cut by 7 bases, the J end by 5 bases, with 14 bases between. As DNA, the CDR3 is TGTGCCATCAAGCGGGATCCGGGAACTGAAGCTTTCTTT. Protein product: CAIKRDPGTEAFF.

The genes are TRBV15 and TRBJ2-5; maybe TRBD2 (5 bases). The CDR3 spans 15 residues. V was clipped by 4 bases and J by 4 bases, with 16 bases between them. Germline values: CDR1 LNHNV, CDR2 YYDKDF (reference sequence). In nucleotides, the CDR3 is TGTGCCACCAGCAAATCCTACGGGGTCTCAGAGACCCAGTACTTC. It is translated as CATSKSYGVSETQYF.

For the CDR3, the DNA is TGTGCCAGCAGTGAGGGACAGTTCCTGAATCAGCCCCAGCATTTT. This codes for CASSEGQFLNQPQHF. The chain carries TRBV2 and TRBJ1-5, with TRBD1 matching over 7 bases. This CDR3 contains 15 residues. Germline V lookup: CDR1 SNHLY, CDR2 FYNNEI. Unmatched junction bases numbered 6, after V lost 3 bases and J lost 4 bases. Drawing the rest from reference TRBV2 and TRBJ1-5, the complete variable domain is EPEVTQTPSHQVTQMGQEVILRCVPISNHLYFYWYRQILGQKVEFLVSFYNNEISEKSEIFDDQFSVERPDGSNFTLKIRSTKLEDSAMYFCASSEGQFLNQPQHFGDGTRLSIL.

This clone was recorded a few times. The genes are TRBV6-4 and TRBJ1-1; 7 bases are shared with TRBD1. V trimming: 3 bases; J trimming: 7 bases; junction bases outside the gene matches: 8. Germline V lookup: CDR1 MRHNA, CDR2 SNTAGT. The CDR3 loop spans 14 amino acids. The CDR3 protein is CASSEVGGLGEAFF. For the CDR3, the DNA is TGTGCCAGCAGTGAAGTAGGGGGCCTGGGTGAAGCTTTCTTT.

The J gene is TRBJ1-1, the V gene TRBV14; 7 nucleotides agree with TRBD1. J gave up 6 bases and V 0 bases, and 10 bases lay outside the gene matches. Per germline, CDR1 SGHDN and CDR2 FVKESK. CDR3 size: 16 residues. The CDR3 reads CASSQDLGRGFAEAFF. The CDR3 DNA is TGTGCCAGCAGCCAAGATCTGGGCAGGGGGTTCGCTGAAGCTTTCTTT.

The chain has TRBV27 and TRBJ1-2, with 7 bases identical to TRBD1. Germline CDR1 MNHEY, CDR2 SMNVEV (reference sequence). The CDR3 length is 14 residues. Trimming cost V 4 bases and J 3 bases; bases outside gene matches: 5. The CDR3 DNA reads TGTGCCAGCAGTTCCGCCGGGACAGACTATGGCTACACCTTC. It encodes CASSSAGTDYGYTF.

A remark on this clone: Likely a read error: the CDR3 ends without its conserved phenylalanine or tryptophan. This chain joins TRBV10-3 and TRBJ1-1; D is possibly TRBD1 (5 bases). Germline V lookup: CDR1 ENHRY, CDR2 SYGVKD. The CDR3 has 15 amino acids. The V gene lost 6 bases and the J gene lost 0 bases, with 14 bases spanning the gap. In DNA form, the CDR3 reads TGTGCCATCAGCACCGGGACGGGGGTGAACACTGAAGCTTTCCTT. Translation: CAISTGTGVNTEAFL.

This clone was recorded once. The chain combines TRBV9 with TRBJ1-4; D perhaps matches TRBD1 (5 bases). V was pared by 0 bases and J by 8 bases, with 20 bases between. The CDR3 length is 17 residues. In germline, CDR1 is SGDLS, CDR2 YYNGEE. As DNA, the CDR3 is TGTGCCAGCAGCGTAGGTAGGGGCATTCTAGGTGGAGAAAAACTGTTTTTT. As protein: CASSVGRGILGGEKLFF.

The chain uses TRBV19 and TRBJ2-5; 9 bases are a match to TRBD1. Germline V gene lookup returns CDR1 LNHDA and CDR2 SQIVND (reference sequence). V was pared by 5 bases and J by 5 bases, with 6 bases of the junction left unmatched. This CDR3 region has 14 residues. CDR3 coding DNA: TGTGCCAGTAGTTCACAGGGGGCGGTTGAGACCCAGTACTTC. This translates into CASSSQGAVETQYF.

The chain uses TRBV30 and TRBJ1-5; 10 nucleotides line up with TRBD1. CDR3 length: 14 amino acids. The germline V gene has CDR1 GTSNPN and CDR2 SVGIG (reference sequence). Unmatched junction bases numbered 5, after V lost 2 bases and J lost 7 bases. The CDR3 reads CAWSTTGGRQPQHF. Here the CDR3 DNA reads TGTGCCTGGAGTACGACAGGGGGCAGGCAGCCCCAGCATTTT.

A few counts support this clone. J is TRBJ2-3 and V is TRBV4-1, with TRBD2 matching over 13 bases. The CDR3 consists of 17 residues. V lost 3 bases and J lost 2; bases outside the gene matches: 5. Per germline, CDR1 MGHRA and CDR2 YSYEKL. The CDR3 is CASSQSGLAGNTDTQYF. The CDR3 DNA is TGCGCCAGCAGCCAGTCGGGACTAGCGGGGAACACAGATACGCAGTATTTT.

This sequence joins TRBV28 and TRBJ1-3; D gene ambiguous. V was pared by 6 bases and J by 4 bases, with 19 bases between. The germline CDR1 and CDR2 sequences are MDHEN and SYDVKM. The CDR3 runs to 16 residues. The CDR3 sequence: CASSSSSRELGNTIYF. CDR3 bases: TGTGCCAGCAGCTCAAGTTCGCGGGAGCTCGGAAACACCATATATTTT.

The chain uses TRBV5-6 and TRBJ2-3, with 8 bases identical to TRBD1. This CDR3 is 16 amino acids long. Trimming took 2 bases from V and 7 from J; bases not matched to a gene: 12. Germline CDR1 is SGHDT and CDR2 is YYEEEE. DNA of the CDR3: TGTGCCAGCAGCTTAGAGGACAGGGCCGTCTCAAATACGCAGTATTTT. Translating gives CASSLEDRAVSNTQYF.

V is TRBV19 and J is TRBJ1-4; no clear D gene. Germline CDR1 and CDR2: LNHDA and SQIVND (reference sequence). The CDR3 has 15 residues. V was shortened by 6 bases and J by 0 bases, with 11 bases between the two germline ends. Written as DNA, the CDR3 is TGTGCCAGTAGAAGTATCGGGGCAACTAATGAAAAACTGTTTTTT. Amino acid sequence: CASRSIGATNEKLFF.

The rearrangement links TRBV7-9 to TRBJ2-7, with TRBD1 as a possible D gene (6 bases). There are 13 residues in the CDR3. V was clipped by 6 bases and J by 3 bases, with 12 bases between them. CDR1 and CDR2 from the germline V gene are SEHNR and FQNEAQ (reference sequence). The CDR3 nucleotides read TGTGCCAGCAGAACAGGGAACTACTACGAGCAGTACTTC. Protein: CASRTGNYYEQYF.

CDR3 in amino acids: CASSQDVLGQPQHF. CDR3 nucleotides: TGCGCCAGCAGCCAAGACGTTCTAGGTCAGCCCCAGCATTTT. The chain joins TRBV4-3 to TRBJ1-5; the D is unclear. The germline V and J ends were trimmed by 0 bases and 6 bases, with 9 bases remaining between them. From germline, CDR1 is LGHNA and CDR2 YSLEER. This CDR3 has 14 amino acids.

The chain employs TRBV5-8 and TRBJ1-2, with 9 bases matching TRBD1. The CDR3 has 16 residues. Germline V gene data show CDR1 as SGHTS and CDR2 as YDEGEE. V lost 4 bases, J lost 6 bases, and 13 bases stayed unmatched. The CDR3 loop reads CASSPQGTGGLNGYTF. CDR3 DNA sequence: TGTGCCAGCAGCCCCCAGGGAACAGGGGGCTTGAATGGCTACACCTTC.

This clone has more than one count but fewer than ten. The V and J genes are TRBV7-9 and TRBJ1-5; D not resolved. The CDR3 is made up of 14 amino acids. Trimming removed 5 bases at V and 7 bases at J, with 15 bases between. CDR1 SEHNR and CDR2 FQNEAQ come from the germline V gene (reference sequence). The CDR3 nucleotides read TGTGCCAGCAGCCGGGGTGGGCCGGAACAGCCCCAGCATTTT. Its translation is CASSRGGPEQPQHF.